These 10 T cell receptor beta chains came from one sample sequenced in a study of graft-versus-host responses after intestinal transplantation. Measured with immunoSEQ multiplex PCR; TCRdb has only the in-frame clones, and not every one. This table holds 95,000 to 150,000 clones, approximately 92% found once. The antigens for these receptors are not known. Sequencing was performed on unstimulated CD4+ T cells sorted from spleen or lymph node cells, taken before intestinal transplant. The origin of the receptors is a human donor who received an intestinal transplant.

This chain connects TRBV20-1 to TRBJ2-1; D gene uncertain. Germline V gene sequence: CDR1 DFQATT, CDR2 SNEGSKA (reference sequence). V was shortened by 3 bases and J by 14 bases, with 14 bases between the two germline ends. This CDR3 has 11 amino acids. Here the CDR3 reads CSARQWNREFF. The DNA for the CDR3 is TGCAGTGCTAGGCAGTGGAATCGCGAGTTCTTC.

The chain is built from TRBV14 and TRBJ2-1, with 9 bases that match TRBD2. V gave up 5 bases and J gave up 7 bases; unmatched junction bases: 12. The CDR3 is made up of 16 amino acids. CDR1 is SGHDN, CDR2 FVKESK, per germline. CDR3 loop: CASSSTAGTSWNEQFF. CDR3 coding DNA: TGTGCCAGCAGCTCAACAGCCGGGACTAGCTGGAATGAGCAGTTCTTC.

CDR3 region: CASSPPGRGQVNTEAFF. The CDR3 region has the DNA TGTGCCAGCTCACCACCGGGGAGGGGACAGGTGAACACTGAAGCTTTCTTT. This rearrangement joins TRBV18 to TRBJ1-1, with 8 bases matching TRBD1. After removal of 0 bases from V and 0 bases from J, the junction contained 6 bases not matched to a gene. Germline V gene lookup returns CDR1 KGHSH and CDR2 LQKENI. The CDR3 length is 17 residues. Supplemented by reference TRBV18 and TRBJ1-1, the full variable domain reads NAGVMQNPRHLVRRRGQEARLRCSPMKGHSHVYWYRQLPEEGLKFMVYLQKENIIDESGMPKERFSAEFPKEGPSILRIQQVVRGDSAAYFCASSPPGRGQVNTEAFFGQGTRLTVV.

The chain links TRBV6-1 to TRBJ2-1; D assignment may be TRBD1 or TRBD2 (6 bases each). Trimming cost V 4 bases and J 10 bases, with 20 bases left between them. Germline V gene lookup returns CDR1 MNHNS and CDR2 SASEGT. The CDR3 loop spans 15 amino acids. Here the CDR3 reads CASSGGTRYGGEQFF. The CDR3 DNA reads as TGTGCCAGCAGTGGGGGGACAAGGTATGGAGGGGAGCAGTTCTTC.

This clone was recorded a few times. The rearrangement uses TRBV7-6 and TRBJ1-3, with no clear D. Germline V gene sequence: CDR1 SGHVS, CDR2 FNYEAQ. Trimming stripped 2 bases from V and 4 bases from J, with 18 bases between. The CDR3 contains 17 residues. This chain's CDR3 is CASSLSTSDPTGNTIYF. The CDR3 DNA sequence: TGTGCCAGCAGCTTATCGACCTCTGACCCAACGGGAAACACCATATATTTT.

J is TRBJ2-1 and V is TRBV28; 10 nucleotides line up with TRBD1. This CDR3 is built from 16 residues. V dropped 6 bases and J dropped 3; count of bases not matched to a gene: 8. CDR1 is MDHEN, CDR2 SYDVKM, per germline. The CDR3 coding sequence is TGTGCCAGCAGAGAGGGACAGGGGAACCTCTACAATGAGCAGTTCTTC. Protein product: CASREGQGNLYNEQFF.

A single count supports this clone. This chain links TRBV2 with TRBJ1-5; 10 bases are a match to TRBD1. This CDR3 contains 13 residues. The V and J ends lost 7 bases and 4 bases, in that order; junction bases with no gene match: 1. Germline V gives CDR1 SNHLY, CDR2 FYNNEI. The CDR3 reads CASTGQGNQPQHF. Written as DNA, the CDR3 is TGTGCCAGCACGGGACAGGGGAATCAGCCCCAGCATTTT.

V is TRBV9 and J is TRBJ2-3, with D possibly being TRBD1 (5 bases). Germline V gene data show CDR1 as SGDLS and CDR2 as YYNGEE. The CDR3 totals 13 residues. Trimming took 4 bases from V and 6 from J, leaving 12 bases between them. For the CDR3, the DNA is TGTGCCAGCAGCAAACGGTCAGGGGATACGCAGTATTTT. Residues: CASSKRSGDTQYF.

J is TRBJ1-2 and V is TRBV4-1, with 8 nucleotides matching TRBD1. Germline CDR1 reads MGHRA; CDR2 reads YSYEKL. The J segment lost 3 bases and the V segment lost 0 bases, leaving 9 bases of the junction unmatched. The CDR3 length is 17 residues. The CDR3 nucleotides read TGCGCCAGCAGCCAAGATTGGTTGCAGGGGGCGGACTATGGCTACACCTTC. Amino acids: CASSQDWLQGADYGYTF.

The V gene is TRBV29-1, the J gene TRBJ2-3; possible D gene TRBD2, 5 bases. The germline gives CDR1 SQVTM, CDR2 ANQGSEA. V gave up 1 base and J gave up 0 bases, with 14 bases separating them. This CDR3 contains 16 residues. The CDR3: CSVEGSRGTSTDTQYF. CDR3 coding DNA: TGCAGCGTTGAAGGGTCCCGGGGAACTAGCACAGATACGCAGTATTTT.